This T cell receptor (beta chain) was sequenced during a study of T-cell memory formation after mild COVID-19. Study results and limitations: Second-wave clones that peaked on day 37 lacked confirmed SARS-CoV-2 specificity. Contracting clones localized mainly to CM and EM when CD4+ and mainly to EMRA when CD8+.

Per germline, CDR1 DFQATT and CDR2 SNEGSKA (reference sequence). The CDR3 length is 15 residues. The V and J ends lost 5 bases and 0 bases, in that order; junction bases with no gene match: 6. This clonotype was seen at least ten times. The target antigen is unknown. TCRdb recomputed calls from the 5' RACE reads with MiXCR, one row per CDR3 protein. In the table there are 100,000 to 150,000 distinct CDR3 sequences, approximately 6.3% of which are singletons. The chain carries TRBV20-1 and TRBJ2-4; TRBD2 matches 8 bases. This sequence was found in an adult woman who had mild COVID-19 (a few samples of this study predate the infection). Cell type and time point are not known. The sequenced material came from PBMCs or a T cell subset sorted from them (not recorded which). This CDR3 reads CSAAGLAKAKNIQYF. CDR3 in DNA: TGCAGTGCTGCTGGACTAGCCAAAGCCAAAAACATTCAGTACTTC.